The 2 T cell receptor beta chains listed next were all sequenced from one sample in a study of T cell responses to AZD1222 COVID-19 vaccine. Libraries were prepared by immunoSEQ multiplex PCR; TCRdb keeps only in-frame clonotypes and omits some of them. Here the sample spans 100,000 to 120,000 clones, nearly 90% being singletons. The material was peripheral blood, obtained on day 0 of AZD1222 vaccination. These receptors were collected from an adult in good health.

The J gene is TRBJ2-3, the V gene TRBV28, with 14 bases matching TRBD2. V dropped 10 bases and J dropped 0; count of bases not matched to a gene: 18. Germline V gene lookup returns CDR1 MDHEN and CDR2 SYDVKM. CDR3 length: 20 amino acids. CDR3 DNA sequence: TGTGCCAACCCCCCCAGACTAGCGGGGGGGCCACGCCCCAGCACAGATACGCAGTATTTT. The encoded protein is CANPPRLAGGPRPSTDTQYF.

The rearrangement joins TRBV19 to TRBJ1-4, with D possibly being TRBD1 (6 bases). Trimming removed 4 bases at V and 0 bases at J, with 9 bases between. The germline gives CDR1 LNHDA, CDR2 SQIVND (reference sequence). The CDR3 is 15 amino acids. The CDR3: CASSTRQATNEKLFF. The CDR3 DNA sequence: TGTGCCAGTAGTACCCGACAGGCAACTAATGAAAAACTGTTTTTT.